A single sample is the source of the 22 T cell receptor beta chains below, sequenced in a study of blood T cell repertoires in COVID-19. Profiling relied on immunoSEQ multiplex PCR, and the TCRdb table lists in-frame clones only, not all of them. The table shows approximately 50,000 clones, with approximately 89% occurring only once. Sequencing was performed on peripheral blood. Receptors were obtained from an elderly woman with acute or convalescent COVID-19.

This chain connects TRBV9 to TRBJ2-5; 7 bases agree with TRBD2. With 4 bases clipped from V and 4 bases from J, the junction kept 10 bases outside the gene matches. From germline, CDR1 is SGDLS and CDR2 YYNGEE. The CDR3 totals 15 residues. Written as DNA, the CDR3 is TGTGCCAGCAGCACAGCGGGGCCCCCTCTAGAGACCCAGTACTTC. Amino acids: CASSTAGPPLETQYF.

CDR3 residues: CASSEWEGRQETQYF. CDR3 nucleotides: TGCGCCAGCAGTGAGTGGGAGGGCCGCCAAGAGACCCAGTACTTC. V gene TRBV10-2 combines with J gene TRBJ2-5; 7 bases match TRBD2. Germline values: CDR1 WSHSY, CDR2 SAAADI. This CDR3 has 15 residues. V was clipped by 1 base and J by 1 base; unmatched bases: 3.

This sequence joins TRBV11-3 and TRBJ2-6, with a weak D call TRBD1 (6 bases). The V end was cut by 5 bases, the J end by 2 bases, with 10 bases between. Germline CDR1 is SGHNT and CDR2 is YENEEA. There are 15 residues in the CDR3. In DNA form, the CDR3 reads TGTGCCAGCAGCCCAGGGGAAGCTGGGGCCAACGTCCTGACTTTC. Amino acids: CASSPGEAGANVLTF.

This chain links TRBV5-1 with TRBJ1-2; tentatively, D is TRBD1 (5 bases). This CDR3 has 14 amino acids. Germline CDR1 SGHRS, CDR2 YFSETQ. Trimming took off 0 bases at V and 7 bases at J, with 13 bases between the two ends. The CDR3 sequence is CASSLGQGNRGYTF. CDR3 in DNA: TGCGCCAGCAGCTTGGGGCAGGGAAATCGTGGCTACACCTTC.

The genes are TRBV19 and TRBJ1-1; possible D gene TRBD1, 5 bases. This CDR3 region has 13 residues. The ends were cut back, 1 base at V and 5 bases at J, with 8 bases in the middle. In germline, CDR1 is LNHDA, CDR2 SQIVND (reference sequence). CDR3 in amino acids: CASSIGTPTEAFF. As DNA, the CDR3 is TGTGCCAGTAGTATAGGGACACCTACTGAAGCTTTCTTT.

The chain recombines TRBV15 with TRBJ2-1; perhaps TRBD2 as D (6 bases). CDR3 length: 16 amino acids. From germline, CDR1 is LNHNV and CDR2 YYDKDF (reference sequence). V gave up 4 bases and J gave up 0 bases, with 13 bases separating them. This CDR3 reads CATSTLARSSYNEQFF. In nucleotides, the CDR3 is TGTGCCACCAGCACCCTAGCGAGGAGCTCCTACAATGAGCAGTTCTTC.

This clone appeared a single time. The rearrangement joins TRBV6-5 to TRBJ1-2; 9 bases line up with TRBD1. V shed 0 bases, J shed 14 bases, and the junction held 16 bases outside the gene matches. This CDR3 region has 16 residues. Germline-derived CDR1 and CDR2 are MNHEY and SVGAGI. The DNA of the CDR3 is TGTGCCAGCAGTTACTCTCACCAACCGGGACAGGGACCGTTGACCTTC. Protein product: CASSYSHQPGQGPLTF.

The rearrangement joins TRBV5-4 to TRBJ1-2; unclear D gene. CDR3 size: 13 residues. V was trimmed by 1 base and J by 5 bases, leaving 9 bases between them. The germline V gene has CDR1 SGHNT and CDR2 YYREEE (reference sequence). DNA of the CDR3: TGTGCCAGCAGCTTGAACAGCAAATATGGCTACACCTTC. Amino acids: CASSLNSKYGYTF.

Of note for this clone: Different DNA sequences within this sample yield the same CDR3. The genes are TRBV5-1 and TRBJ2-3, with D possibly being TRBD2 (5 bases). Germline V gives CDR1 SGHRS, CDR2 YFSETQ. Trimming pared 2 bases from V and 4 bases from J, leaving 5 bases between. CDR3 length: 12 residues. This CDR3 is CASSLAADTQYF. The CDR3 region has the DNA TGCGCCAGCAGCTTAGCGGCAGATACGCAGTATTTT.

CDR3 sequence reads: CSASRDRGYGYTF. DNA for the CDR3: TGCAGTGCTAGTCGGGACAGGGGATATGGCTACACCTTC. V is TRBV20-1 and J is TRBJ1-2; TRBD1 aligns across 10 bases. The germline V gene has CDR1 DFQATT and CDR2 SNEGSKA (reference sequence). The V segment lost 3 bases and the J segment 5 bases; nucleotides outside the gene matches: 3. The CDR3 has 13 amino acids.

The chain uses TRBV12-3 or TRBV12-4 and TRBJ2-5; 7 positions agree with TRBD2. The CDR3 loop spans 13 amino acids. V lost 7 bases, J lost 1 base, and 3 bases stayed unmatched. CDR3 DNA: TGTGCCAGCACCGGCGGGGGCCAAGAGACCCAGTACTTC. Its translation: CASTGGGQETQYF.

This clone has a single count. V and J are TRBV5-1 and TRBJ2-7; D may be TRBD2 (5 bases). The CDR3 sequence is 14 residues long. CDR1 and CDR2 (germline): SGHRS, YFSETQ. Trimming took off 0 bases at V and 3 bases at J, with 10 bases between the two ends. In DNA form, the CDR3 reads TGCGCCAGCAGCTTGGCAATCGGGGACTACGAGCAGTACTTC. Amino acid sequence: CASSLAIGDYEQYF.

V usage is TRBV29-1 and J usage is TRBJ2-1; weak D call: TRBD2 (5 bases). Germline V gene lookup returns CDR1 SQVTM and CDR2 ANQGSEA. The ends were cut back, 4 bases at V and 1 base at J, with 11 bases in the middle. This CDR3 is built from 14 residues. The CDR3 loop reads CSVGTPGSYNEQFF. CDR3 bases: TGCAGCGTTGGAACCCCGGGGTCCTACAATGAGCAGTTCTTC.

The genes are TRBV6-5 and TRBJ1-6, with TRBD1 matching 9 bases. J gave up 12 bases and V 6 bases, and 6 bases lay outside the gene matches. Germline V lookup: CDR1 MNHEY, CDR2 SVGAGI. The length of the CDR3 is 13 residues. The chain's CDR3 is CASSGQGTRPLHF. The DNA of the CDR3 is TGTGCCAGCAGCGGACAGGGGACACGACCCCTCCACTTT.

The count of this clone is one. The chain combines TRBV28 with TRBJ1-1; 9 bases are shared with TRBD1. J was trimmed by 11 bases and V by 4 bases; bases with no gene match: 11. CDR3 size: 14 residues. Germline V gives CDR1 MDHEN, CDR2 SYDVKM. The CDR3 DNA reads TGTGCCAGCAGTTCCTCGAGACAGGGGGTGGCGGCTTTCTTT. This gives the protein CASSSSRQGVAAFF.

The chain links TRBV12-3 or TRBV12-4 to TRBJ2-3, with D maybe TRBD2 (5 bases). The CDR3 contains 13 residues. Trimming cost V 11 bases and J 4 bases, with 16 bases left between them. CDR3 DNA: TGTGCCTCCCGGGATGGCGGAGCAGATACGCAGTATTTT. Translation gives CASRDGGADTQYF.

The chain couples TRBV19 to TRBJ1-4; no clear D. The CDR3 contains 14 residues. Germline CDR1 LNHDA, CDR2 SQIVND (reference sequence). V lost 3 bases and J lost 5, with 10 bases in between. CDR3 DNA sequence: TGTGCCAGTAGTATTGGAGGTCAGAATGAAAAACTGTTTTTT. Translated, it gives CASSIGGQNEKLFF.

In regard to this clone: The junction and the germline gene differ at one end; a read error may be behind it. The chain recombines TRBV11-3 with TRBJ2-5, with TRBD2 identical over 8 bases. The CDR3 loop spans 19 amino acids. Germline loops: CDR1 SGHNT, CDR2 YENEEA. The CDR3 is CARSSGGAGDLSIQETQYF. The CDR3 region has the DNA TGTGCCCGCAGCTCCGGGGGGGCGGGGGACCTCAGCATCCAAGAGACCCAGTACTTC.

This chain links TRBV5-1 with TRBJ2-7, with D possibly TRBD2 on 6 matching bases. The CDR3 is 16 residues long. The V end lost 4 bases, the J end lost 1 base, and 18 bases lay between the germline ends. The germline V gene encodes CDR1 SGHRS and CDR2 YFSETQ. The CDR3 region has the DNA TGCGCCAGCAGCCTTACCGGGACTGGGGGGTCCTACGAGCAGTACTTC. Amino acid sequence: CASSLTGTGGSYEQYF.

J is TRBJ1-1 and V is TRBV5-1; no clear D. The CDR3 extends over 12 amino acids. Trimming removed 0 bases at V and 3 bases at J, with 3 bases between. Per the germline V gene, CDR1 is SGHRS and CDR2 is YFSETQ. CDR3 in amino acids: CASSLGHTEAFF. The DNA for the CDR3 is TGCGCCAGCAGCTTGGGGCACACTGAAGCTTTCTTT.

The genes are TRBV2 and TRBJ2-1; maybe TRBD2 (6 bases). Deletions cut 6 bases from V and 13 bases from J, with 16 bases between. The CDR3 length is 12 residues. The germline gives CDR1 SNHLY, CDR2 FYNNEI. The CDR3 nucleotides are TGTGCCAGCAGGGCCAATAGCGGTGTACAGTTCTTC. Translating gives CASRANSGVQFF.

The CDR3 sequence is CASSRTGGSAITEAFF. For the CDR3, the DNA is TGCGCCAGCAGCAGAACAGGGGGCTCTGCTATCACTGAAGCTTTCTTT. This chain links TRBV5-1 with TRBJ1-1; 9 positions agree with TRBD1. CDR1 and CDR2 (germline): SGHRS, YFSETQ. The CDR3 consists of 16 residues. V was clipped by 4 bases and J by 4 bases; unmatched bases: 11.